This T cell receptor beta chain was sequenced for a study of Ad26.COV2.S vaccination and SARS-CoV-2 variants. Study information: Administration of Ad26.COV2.S was intramuscular, either once or twice 56 days apart.

There are 15 residues in the CDR3. V dropped 6 bases and J dropped 0 bases, with 15 bases sitting between them. The V gene's germline CDR1 is KGHSH and CDR2 LQKENI. Concerning this clone: The antigen remains unidentified.

The study's findings and limits: Placebo recipients had lower spike-specific TCR breadth than vaccine recipients. In vaccinated individuals, spike-specific CD8+ and CD4+ T cell responses reportedly displayed substantial breadth.

Treatment here: 15 to 20 received Ad26.COV2.S at low or high dose, single or two shots; about 5 received placebo; per-sample allocation not given. Following the first vaccine or placebo injection, samples were taken on day 63. Donation was by an adult aged 18-55 years who was in Boston. Profiling relied on immunoSEQ multiplex PCR, and the TCRdb table lists in-frame clones only, not all of them. The sample lists 430,000 or so clones; 89% were seen once. The TCR originated in a person between 18 and 60 years old who received the Ad26.COV2.S COVID-19 vaccine or a placebo. The rearrangement joins TRBV18 to TRBJ2-7, with a tentative D call TRBD1 (6 bases). The source material was peripheral blood, sampled in a trial of Ad26.COV2.S vaccine versus placebo. The CDR3 loop is CASSSQGLLSYEQYF. CDR3 sequence (DNA): TGTGCCAGCTCCTCACAGGGCCTTCTCTCCTACGAGCAGTACTTC.